The sample holds a few counts of the clone carrying this T cell receptor (beta chain). Its cognate antigen is unknown. This entry is derived from a study of PD-1 blockade in classical Hodgkin lymphoma. Repertoires were generated with immunoSEQ multiplex PCR, while TCRdb's copy carries only in-frame clones and drops some. This table has some 3,400 clones, 80% to 90% appearing once. Trimming took off 5 bases at V and 0 bases at J, with 11 bases between the two ends. The germline CDR1 and CDR2 sequences are MNHEY and SMNVEV (reference sequence). The CDR3 runs to 15 residues. Time point denoted: cycle 4 day 1 (C4D1), after six to seven weeks of nivolumab. Every patient was affected by relapse after autologous stem cell transplantation, while exposure to brentuximab vedotin was not uniform. PBMCs were thawed, and CD8+ T cells were then isolated from them by magnetic negative selection. Best overall response was complete response, partial response or progressive disease in these relapsed/refractory classical Hodgkin lymphoma patients.

Overall study findings and caveats: It was CD4+ TCR diversity, not CD8+, that rose significantly by C4D1. Still unresolved is the cause of the repertoire differences, which may be disease activity or prior therapy. The diversity seen at baseline in complete responders resembled that of newly diagnosed patients.

The J gene is TRBJ1-3, the V gene TRBV27, with D unclear. This material consisted of CD8+ T cells from blood, taken before the fourth cycle of nivolumab. The receptor was isolated from a human donor with classical Hodgkin lymphoma. CDR3 sequence reads: CASSPGRGSGNTIYF. For the CDR3, the DNA is TGTGCCAGCAGTCCAGGACGGGGCTCTGGAAACACCATATATTTT.